One T cell receptor (beta chain) is described in this entry. The target antigen is unknown. The study ran its PCR with 60 Vbeta and 13 Jbeta primers. Produced via immunoSEQ multiplex PCR; TCRdb's table is partial and in-frame only. The sample carries some 110,000 clones, approximately 70% recorded once. CDR3 length: 15 amino acids. Trimming pared 0 bases from V and 4 bases from J, leaving 11 bases between. Germline CDR1 is SGDLS and CDR2 is YYNGEE. This sample is drawn from a study of cytomegalovirus exposure and HLA in healthy donors. Findings and limits, study-wide: Evidence from a later analysis indicated that most CMV-associated TCR beta chains looked HLA-restricted. Most TCR sequences showed up rarely, but some public TCRs showed up in many donors. TCR beta V segments were, for the most part, productive about 87% or about 30% of the time in an earlier analysis. Follow-up analysis later connected one missense variant in DCLRE1C with trimming of TCR beta V- and J-genes.

The chain carries TRBV9 and TRBJ1-3; TRBD1 might be the D (5 bases). The sequenced sample was PBMCs. This TCR derives from a woman under 40 in good health and CMV-seronegative. As DNA, the CDR3 is TGTGCCAGCAGCGTAGGACACTGGGGCGGAAACACCATATATTTT. It yields the protein CASSVGHWGGNTIYF.